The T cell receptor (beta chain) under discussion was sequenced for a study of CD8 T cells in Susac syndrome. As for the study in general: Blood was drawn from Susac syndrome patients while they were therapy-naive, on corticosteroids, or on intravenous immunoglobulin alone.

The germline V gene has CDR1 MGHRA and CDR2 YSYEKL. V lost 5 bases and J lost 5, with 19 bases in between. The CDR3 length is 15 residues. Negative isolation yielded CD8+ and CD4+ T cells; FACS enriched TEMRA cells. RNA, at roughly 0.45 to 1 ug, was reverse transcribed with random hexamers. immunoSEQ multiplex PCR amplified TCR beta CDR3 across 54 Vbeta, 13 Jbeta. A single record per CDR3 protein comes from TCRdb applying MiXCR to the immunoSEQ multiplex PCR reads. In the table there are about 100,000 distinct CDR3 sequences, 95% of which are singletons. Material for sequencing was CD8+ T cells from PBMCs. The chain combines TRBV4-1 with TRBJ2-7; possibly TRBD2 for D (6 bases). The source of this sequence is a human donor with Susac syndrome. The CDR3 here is CASSALGGDANEQYF. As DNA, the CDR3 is TGCGCCAGCAGCGCACTGGGCGGGGACGCGAACGAGCAGTACTTC.